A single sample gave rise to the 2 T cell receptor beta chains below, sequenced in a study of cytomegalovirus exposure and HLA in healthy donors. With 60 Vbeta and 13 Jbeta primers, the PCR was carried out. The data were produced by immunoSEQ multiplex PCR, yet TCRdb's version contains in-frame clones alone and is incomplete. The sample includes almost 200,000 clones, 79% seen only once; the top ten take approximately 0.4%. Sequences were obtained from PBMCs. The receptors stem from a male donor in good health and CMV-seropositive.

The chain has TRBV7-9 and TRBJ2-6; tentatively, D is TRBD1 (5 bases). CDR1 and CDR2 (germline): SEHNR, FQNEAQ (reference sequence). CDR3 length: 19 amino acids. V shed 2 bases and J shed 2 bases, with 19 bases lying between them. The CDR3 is CASSLRATTETTGANVLTF. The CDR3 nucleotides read TGTGCCAGCAGCTTAAGGGCCACGACAGAGACAACTGGGGCCAACGTCCTGACTTTC.

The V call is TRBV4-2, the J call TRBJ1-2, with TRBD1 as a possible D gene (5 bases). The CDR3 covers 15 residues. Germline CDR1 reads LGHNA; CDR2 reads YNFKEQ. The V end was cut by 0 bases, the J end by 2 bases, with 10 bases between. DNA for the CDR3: TGTGCCAGCAGCCAAGATAGGGGCCAGAACTATGGCTACACCTTC. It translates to CASSQDRGQNYGYTF.